This TCR beta chain was obtained from a study of blood T cell repertoires in COVID-19. Background on the study: Acute-phase and convalescent COVID-19 samples originated in the United States, Italy and Spain. T cells, B-cell-depleted T cells, or PBMCs supplied cDNA or gDNA.

V was trimmed by 2 bases and J by 7 bases, leaving 11 bases between them. From germline, CDR1 is SGHTA and CDR2 FQGNSA. CDR3 size: 13 residues. Per the study methods: Amplification of reference gene primers was used by the study to estimate nucleated cell counts. The protocol was immunoSEQ multiplex PCR, while the TCRdb copy is restricted to in-frame clones and leaves out a portion. V, J and clone size are taken as reported in that table, and D and trimming were inferred from the DNA itself. This sample has 260,000 or so clones, with over 75% found just once. The sample comprised peripheral blood. The chain employs TRBV7-2 and TRBJ2-5; possibly TRBD2 for D (5 bases). The TCR originated in a human donor in a cohort sampled during active COVID-19. The chain's CDR3 is CASSLLGVGTQYF. The CDR3 DNA reads TGTGCCAGCAGCTTACTGGGAGTGGGGACCCAGTACTTC.